This T cell receptor (beta chain) appears in the sequencing data of a study of blood T cell repertoires in COVID-19. Turning to the study itself: COVID-19 samples collected from the United States, Italy and Spain covered acute and convalescent phases. The analysed material was cDNA or gDNA that came from T cells, B-cell-depleted T cells, or PBMCs.

Trimming took off 1 base at V and 0 bases at J, with 9 bases between the two ends. Looked up from germline, CDR1 is SQVTM and CDR2 is ANQGSEA. The CDR3 has 14 residues. Methods used by the authors: It was from reference gene primer amplification that nucleated cell counts were estimated. Sequencing was performed with immunoSEQ multiplex PCR; in TCRdb, only in-frame clones are kept and a portion is missing. The V and J calls and clone size are taken from that table; D and trimming were inferred from the DNA. Of 100,000 to 150,000 clones listed, 87% are singletons. The material sequenced was peripheral blood. The J gene is TRBJ1-1, the V gene TRBV29-1; possibly TRBD1 for D (5 bases). This sequence originates from a man in his fifties or sixties with active COVID-19. The CDR3 is CSVEVWGLNTEAFF. CDR3 nucleotide sequence: TGCAGCGTTGAAGTGTGGGGCCTGAACACTGAAGCTTTCTTT. The full variable domain, rest sourced from reference TRBV29-1 and TRBJ1-1, is SAVISQKPSRDICQRGTSLTIQCQVDSQVTMMFWYRQQPGQSLTLIATANQGSEATYESGFVIDKFPISRPNLTFSTLTVSNMSPEDSSIYLCSVEVWGLNTEAFFGQGTRLTVV.